These 8 T cell receptor beta chains came from one sample sequenced in a study of cytomegalovirus exposure and HLA in healthy donors. Researchers ran the PCR with 60 Vbeta and 13 Jbeta primers. TCRdb's table, derived via immunoSEQ multiplex PCR, lists solely in-frame clones and lacks some. The sample consists of 150,000 to 250,000 clones, around 74% of them appearing once. What was sequenced was PBMCs. The receptors stem from a girl aged 10 to 17 in good health and CMV-seropositive.

The chain couples TRBV4-2 to TRBJ2-5, with 9 positions matching TRBD2. Germline V gene data show CDR1 as LGHNA and CDR2 as YNFKEQ. Trimming cost V 1 base and J 2 bases; bases outside gene matches: 5. The CDR3 consists of 16 residues. CDR3 in DNA: TGTGCCAGCAGCCAAGGTCAAGCGGGGGGTCAAGAGACCCAGTACTTC. Its translation: CASSQGQAGGQETQYF.

Here the CDR3 DNA reads TGTGCCAGCAGCTTTATCAGCGGGGGAGCAGATACGCAGTATTTT. Translated, it gives CASSFISGGADTQYF. The V and J genes are TRBV9 and TRBJ2-3, with TRBD2 matching 8 bases. From germline, CDR1 is SGDLS and CDR2 YYNGEE. The V gene end was trimmed by 4 bases and the J gene end by 4 bases; junction bases not matched to a gene: 8. This CDR3 region has 15 residues.

This chain links TRBV10-2 with TRBJ2-7, with a weak D call TRBD1 (5 bases). CDR1 is WSHSY and CDR2 is SAAADI in the germline V gene. The CDR3 contains 13 residues. V was clipped by 5 bases and J by 2 bases, with 10 bases between them. The CDR3 region is CASSPDRTYEQYF. The DNA of the CDR3 is TGCGCCAGCAGTCCCGACAGAACCTACGAGCAGTACTTC.

The gene calls are TRBV7-9 and TRBJ1-5; tentatively, D is TRBD1 (5 bases). CDR1 and CDR2 from the germline V gene are SEHNR and FQNEAQ (reference sequence). Trimming cost V 5 bases and J 3 bases, with 14 bases left between them. CDR3 length: 15 amino acids. The CDR3 loop reads CASSVGQADNQPQHF. The CDR3 nucleotides read TGTGCCAGCAGCGTTGGACAAGCTGACAATCAGCCCCAGCATTTT.

V gene TRBV11-3 combines with J gene TRBJ2-3, with 8 bases that match TRBD1. Germline trimming cut 0 bases from V and 0 bases from J; bases unmatched to any gene: 2. Germline V lookup: CDR1 SGHNT, CDR2 YENEEA. CDR3 size: 16 residues. This chain's CDR3 is CASSLDGTGSTDTQYF. Here the CDR3 DNA reads TGTGCCAGCAGCTTAGATGGGACAGGTAGCACAGATACGCAGTATTTT.

The chain employs TRBV5-4 and TRBJ1-4; 12 positions agree with TRBD1. The trim removed 0 bases at V and 3 bases at J, leaving 6 bases unmatched. CDR1 SGHNT and CDR2 YYREEE come from the germline V gene (reference sequence). This CDR3 is 18 amino acids long. CDR3 bases: TGTGCCAGCAGCTTGGGGGACAGGGGGCGCCTGGCTAATGAAAAACTGTTTTTT. Its translation is CASSLGDRGRLANEKLFF.

The V and J genes are TRBV18 and TRBJ1-3; D gene uncertain. The length of the CDR3 is 15 residues. The ends were cut back, 0 bases at V and 2 bases at J, with 8 bases in the middle. Germline V gene sequence: CDR1 KGHSH, CDR2 LQKENI. The CDR3 DNA sequence: TGTGCCAGCTCACCACCGGCAGTCCCTGGAAACACCATATATTTT. It translates to CASSPPAVPGNTIYF.

The V call is TRBV5-1, the J call TRBJ1-5; TRBD1 agrees at 11 bases. Germline V CDR1 and CDR2: SGHRS, YFSETQ. This CDR3 comprises 14 residues. The V segment lost 4 bases and the J segment 4 bases; nucleotides outside the gene matches: 1. The CDR3 nucleotides read TGCGCCAGCAGCGGGACAGGGGGAAATCAGCCCCAGCATTTT. This gives the protein CASSGTGGNQPQHF.